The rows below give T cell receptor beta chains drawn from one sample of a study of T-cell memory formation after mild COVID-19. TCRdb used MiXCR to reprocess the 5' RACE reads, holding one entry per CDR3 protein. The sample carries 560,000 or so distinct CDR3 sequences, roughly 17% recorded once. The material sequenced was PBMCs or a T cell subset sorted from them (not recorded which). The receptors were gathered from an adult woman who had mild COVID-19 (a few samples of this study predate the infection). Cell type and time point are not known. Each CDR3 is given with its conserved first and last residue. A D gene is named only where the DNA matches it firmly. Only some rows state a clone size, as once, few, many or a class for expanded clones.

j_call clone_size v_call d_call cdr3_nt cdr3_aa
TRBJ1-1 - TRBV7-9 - TGTGCCAGCAGCTTACGCCAAGCGGACACTGAAGCTTTCTTT CASSLRQADTEAFF
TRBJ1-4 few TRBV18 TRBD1 TGTGCCAGCTCACTCAAGCCGGGACAGGGGGCTTCGGCGACTAATGAAAAACTGTTTTTT CASSLKPGQGASATNEKLFF
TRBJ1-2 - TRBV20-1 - TGCAGTGCTAGAGCCCCTTACATATATGGCTACACCTTC CSARAPYIYGYTF
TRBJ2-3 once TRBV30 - TGTGCCTGGGGACCCTCTAGCACAGATACGCAGTATTTT CAWGPSSTDTQYF
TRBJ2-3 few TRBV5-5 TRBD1 TGTGCCAGCAGCTTGGTCCCTTACAGGGGGGAAACAGATACGCAGTATTTT CASSLVPYRGETDTQYF
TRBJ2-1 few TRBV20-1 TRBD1 TGCAGTGCTAGGGATGAACAGGGGTCCTTTAGTTACAATGAGCAGTTCTTC CSARDEQGSFSYNEQFF
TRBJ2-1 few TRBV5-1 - TGCGCCAGCAGCTTACCCGGGACTTTCAATGAGCAGTTCTTC CASSLPGTFNEQFF
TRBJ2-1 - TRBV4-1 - TGCGCCAGCAGCCAGAGACGGGACCCGTACAATGAGCAGTTCTTC CASSQRRDPYNEQFF
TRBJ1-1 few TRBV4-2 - TGTGCCAGCAGCCAAGCGACAGGCGAGAGGACTGAAGCTTTCTTT CASSQATGERTEAFF
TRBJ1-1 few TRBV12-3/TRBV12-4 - TGTGCCAGCAGCTTCGGAAACGTTTGGGGGAACACTGAAGCTTTCTTT CASSFGNVWGNTEAFF
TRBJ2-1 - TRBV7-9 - TGTGCCAGCAGCTTAGAAGGCGATGGGCCGCAGTTCTTC CASSLEGDGPQFF
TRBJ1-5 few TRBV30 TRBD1 TGTGCCTGGAGCGCAACAGGGGGCGCGGGTCAGCCCCAGCATTTT CAWSATGGAGQPQHF
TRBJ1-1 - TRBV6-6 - TGTGCCAGCAGTTACACGAGGCTTGAAGCTTTCTTT CASSYTRLEAFF
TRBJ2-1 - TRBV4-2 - TGTGCCAGCAGCCAAGATGCCGGGACACAGGGTCCCGATGAGCAGTTCTTC CASSQDAGTQGPDEQFF
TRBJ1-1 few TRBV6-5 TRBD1 TGTGCCAGCAGTCGGACAGGGGCGAGGGGTAACACTGAAGCTTTCTTT CASSRTGARGNTEAFF
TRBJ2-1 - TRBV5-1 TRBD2 TGCGCCAGCACCTCGCTAGCGGGGGGGCTCTATGAGCAGTTCTTC CASTSLAGGLYEQFF
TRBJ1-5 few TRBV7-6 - TGTGCCAGCAGCTTGGGGTCAAGGGATCAGGCCCAGCATTTT CASSLGSRDQAQHF
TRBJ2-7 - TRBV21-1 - TGTGCCAGCAGCCGAGCGGGACTAGCGGGAGACAACCCATTCTACGAGCAGTACTTC CASSRAGLAGDNPFYEQYF
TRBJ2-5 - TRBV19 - TGTGCCAGTACGAAACAGGGTCGGATGGGACAAGAGACCCAGTACTTC CASTKQGRMGQETQYF
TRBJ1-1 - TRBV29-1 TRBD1 TGCAGCGTTGACGCATTCGGACAGGGGAACACTGAAGCTTTCTTT CSVDAFGQGNTEAFF
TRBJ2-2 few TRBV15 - TGTGCCACCAGCAGAGAAAAGTCGAACACCGGGGAGCTGTTTTTT CATSREKSNTGELFF
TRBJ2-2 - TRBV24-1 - TGTGCCACCAGTGAGACCGGGACAACCCCTTACACCGGGGAGCTGTTTTTT CATSETGTTPYTGELFF
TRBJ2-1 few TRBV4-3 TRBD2 TGCGCCAGCAGCCAAGACGGACTAGCGGGAGCCTACAATGAGCAGTTCTTC CASSQDGLAGAYNEQFF
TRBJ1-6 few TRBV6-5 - TGTGCCAGCAAGAACGCCGGGCAGGACATTTTTGGGTCACCCCTCCACTTT CASKNAGQDIFGSPLHF